This T cell receptor (beta chain) originates from a study of control samples from healthy donors and cancer patients. V was shortened by 4 bases and J by 0 bases, with 12 bases between the two germline ends. The germline CDR1 and CDR2 sequences are LGHDT and YNNKEL (reference sequence). CDR3 length equals 15 residues. Measured with immunoSEQ multiplex PCR; TCRdb has only the in-frame clones, and not every one. The table includes about 120,000 clones, roughly nine tenths detected once. The origin of this receptor is a man aged 50 to 59 in good health. Sequenced sample: blood. This chain links TRBV3-1 (or the pseudogene TRBV3-2) with TRBJ1-1, with a tentative D call TRBD1 (5 bases). CDR3 sequence (DNA): TGTGCCAGCAGCCTGAGACAGAGAGTGAACACTGAAGCTTTCTTT. It yields the protein CASSLRQRVNTEAFF.